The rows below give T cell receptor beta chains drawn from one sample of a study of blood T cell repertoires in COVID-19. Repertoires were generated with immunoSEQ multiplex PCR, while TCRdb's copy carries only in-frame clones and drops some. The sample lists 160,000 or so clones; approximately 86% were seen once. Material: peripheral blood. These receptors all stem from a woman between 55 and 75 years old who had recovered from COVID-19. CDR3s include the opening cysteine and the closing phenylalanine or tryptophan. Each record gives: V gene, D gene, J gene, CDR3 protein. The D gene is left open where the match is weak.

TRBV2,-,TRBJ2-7,CASRTDGYTYEQYF
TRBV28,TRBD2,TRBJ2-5,CASSLHLPTPGTSGGTSQETQYF
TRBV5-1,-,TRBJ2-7,CASSLDGSYEQYF
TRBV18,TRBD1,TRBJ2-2,CASSRGQDRPGELFF
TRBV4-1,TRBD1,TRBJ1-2,CASSQDLDRDLTF
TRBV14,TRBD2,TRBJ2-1,CASSPSGSGHQFF
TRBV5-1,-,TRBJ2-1,CASSLYLDSHNEQFF
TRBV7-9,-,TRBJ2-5,CASSRLQETQYF
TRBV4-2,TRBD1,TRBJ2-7,CASSHRQGTSYEQYF
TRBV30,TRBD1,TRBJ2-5,CAWSRTTGGQETQYF
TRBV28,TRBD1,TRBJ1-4,CASGRTGRYEKLFF
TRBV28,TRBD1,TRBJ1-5,CASSTPRDRGLTSNQPQHF
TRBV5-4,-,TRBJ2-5,CASSLGAGRETQYF
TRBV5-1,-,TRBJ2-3,CASSKLRITDTQYF
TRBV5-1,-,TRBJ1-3,CASTSGSSGNTIYF
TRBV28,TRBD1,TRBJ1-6,CASSTNRGAYNSPLHF
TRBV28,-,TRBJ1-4,CASTATNEKLFF
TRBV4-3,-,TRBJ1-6,CASSLASGSAYNSPLHF
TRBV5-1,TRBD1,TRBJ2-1,CASRQQGYYNEQFF
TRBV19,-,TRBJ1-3,CASSSTSSGNTIYF
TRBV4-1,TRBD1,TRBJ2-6,CASSPGTGGVSGANVLTF
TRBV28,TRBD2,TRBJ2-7,CASSPRLAPSYEQYF
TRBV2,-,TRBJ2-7,CASSEGTANSYEQYF
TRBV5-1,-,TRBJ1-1,CASSSMTRMNTEAFF
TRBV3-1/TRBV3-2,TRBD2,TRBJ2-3,CASSQEVLAGGTDTQYF
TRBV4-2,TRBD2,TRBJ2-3,CASSPLDWSGGAFFTDTQYF
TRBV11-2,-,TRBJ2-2,CASSLDLNTGELFF
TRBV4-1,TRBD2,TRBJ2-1,CASSPQRGAFNEQFF
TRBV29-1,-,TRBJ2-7,CSVETTANYEQYF
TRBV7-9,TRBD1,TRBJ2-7,CASSLVGQLSYEQYF
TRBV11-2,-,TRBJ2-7,CASSLPGYEQYF
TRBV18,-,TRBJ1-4,CASSPGQDEKLFF
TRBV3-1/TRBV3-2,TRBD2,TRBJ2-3,CASSQDPREDTQYF
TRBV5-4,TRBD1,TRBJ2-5,CASSRDRVRFQETQYF
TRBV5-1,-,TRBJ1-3,CASSLGQTGNTIYF
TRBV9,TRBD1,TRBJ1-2,CASSATGGYGYTF
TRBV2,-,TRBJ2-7,CASSGRVASYEQYF
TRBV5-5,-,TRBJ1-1,CASSFSGSDSEAFF
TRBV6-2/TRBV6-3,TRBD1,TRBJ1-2,CASSWDRPFAGGYTF
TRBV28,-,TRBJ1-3,CASSATQLGNTIYF
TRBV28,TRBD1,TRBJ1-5,CASSRGTGGPNQPQHF
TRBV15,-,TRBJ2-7,CATSRDPSSEQYF
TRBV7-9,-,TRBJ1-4,CASSLTAGEKLFF
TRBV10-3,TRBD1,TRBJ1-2,CAISRDRVINYGYTF
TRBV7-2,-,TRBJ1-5,CASGPSPYSNQPQHF
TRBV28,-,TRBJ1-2,CASSFYAGGDYGYTF
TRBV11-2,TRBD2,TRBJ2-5,CASSLVVAGGRETQYF
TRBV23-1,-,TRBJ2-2,CASGSDSTATGELFF
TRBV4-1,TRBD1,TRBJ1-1,CASSHPGQPLNTEAFF
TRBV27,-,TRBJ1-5,CATPGNSNQPQHF